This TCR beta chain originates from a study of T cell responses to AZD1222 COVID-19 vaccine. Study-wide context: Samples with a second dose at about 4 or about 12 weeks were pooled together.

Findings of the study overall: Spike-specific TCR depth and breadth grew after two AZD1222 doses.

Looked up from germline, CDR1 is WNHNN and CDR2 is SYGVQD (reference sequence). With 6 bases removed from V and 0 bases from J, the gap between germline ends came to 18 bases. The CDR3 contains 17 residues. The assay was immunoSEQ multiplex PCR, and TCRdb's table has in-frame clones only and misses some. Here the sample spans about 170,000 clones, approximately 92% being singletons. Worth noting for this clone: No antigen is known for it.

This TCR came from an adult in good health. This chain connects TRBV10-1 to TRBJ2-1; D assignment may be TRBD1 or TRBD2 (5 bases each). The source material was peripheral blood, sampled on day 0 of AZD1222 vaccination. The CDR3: CASSGTFGVLSYNEQFF. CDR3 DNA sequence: TGCGCCAGCAGCGGGACCTTTGGGGTCCTCTCCTACAATGAGCAGTTCTTC.